These 31 T cell receptor beta chains were sequenced from one sample in a study of T-cell reconstitution after alpha-beta-depleted transplantation in children. Unique molecular identifiers were incorporated into the prepared TCRbeta library. TCRdb fed the PCR reads into MiXCR, producing one record per CDR3 protein. The data hold 300,000 or so distinct CDR3 sequences, with 9.9% observed a single time. The input for sequencing was PBMCs from the stem cell graft donor, taken from the stem cell graft. The receptor source for this set is a human donor who donated a stem cell graft to a child with SCID.

The chain joins TRBV7-6 to TRBJ2-5; 15 bases are shared with TRBD2. V gave up 1 base and J gave up 2 bases; unmatched junction bases: 5. Germline V gene sequence: CDR1 SGHVS, CDR2 FNYEAQ. This CDR3 comprises 18 residues. Here the CDR3 reads CASSLEPGLAGGQETQYF. The CDR3, as DNA: TGTGCCAGCAGCTTAGAACCGGGACTAGCGGGGGGACAAGAGACCCAGTACTTC.

This clonotype was counted many times. The chain uses TRBV5-1 and TRBJ1-2, with D possibly TRBD1 on 5 matching bases. V lost 0 bases and J 5 bases, leaving 17 bases between the germline ends. Germline V gives CDR1 SGHRS, CDR2 YFSETQ. The CDR3 covers 16 residues. CDR3 coding DNA: TGCGCCAGCAGCTTGGCCTCCCTGACAGTTGAATATGGCTACACCTTC. Translating it yields CASSLASLTVEYGYTF.

This clonotype appeared a few times. CDR3 DNA sequence: TGTGCCAGCAGCGTGGGGGGTTCCGCCGCCCAAGAGACCCAGTACTTC. Translating it yields CASSVGGSAAQETQYF. The chain recombines TRBV9 with TRBJ2-5; possible D gene TRBD2, 6 bases. V lost 2 bases, J lost 1 base, and 15 bases lay in between. CDR3 length: 16 residues. The germline V gene has CDR1 SGDLS and CDR2 YYNGEE.

The rearrangement links TRBV5-6 to TRBJ1-2; a weak D match, TRBD1 (5 bases). The CDR3 runs to 14 residues. Trimming cost V 6 bases and J 5 bases, with 17 bases left between them. Per the germline V gene, CDR1 is SGHDT and CDR2 is YYEEEE. The DNA of the CDR3 is TGTGCCAGCACGTCAGGGACCGTTCGGTATGGCTACACCTTC. Its translation: CASTSGTVRYGYTF.

This clonotype was recorded only once. The chain joins TRBV6-2 or TRBV6-3 to TRBJ2-7; D unresolved. The germline CDR1 and CDR2 sequences are MNHEY and SVGEGT. V lost 1 base and J 1 base, leaving 8 bases between the germline ends. CDR3 length: 14 amino acids. This chain's CDR3 is CASSYYVVSYEQYF. As DNA, the CDR3 is TGTGCCAGCAGTTACTATGTGGTGTCCTACGAGCAGTACTTC.

For this clonotype: A much larger clonotype is one base distant, so this may be a read error. V usage is TRBV2 and J usage is TRBJ2-3; D is possibly TRBD2 (5 bases). The V gene's germline CDR1 is SNHLY and CDR2 FYNNEI. V was trimmed by 8 bases and J by 2 bases, leaving 14 bases between them. The CDR3 covers 14 residues. CDR3 coding DNA: TGTGCCAGCCATAGCTGGGAGTCCACAGATACGCAGTATTTT. Encoded protein: CASHSWESTDTQYF.

This clonotype has more than one count but fewer than ten. The chain combines TRBV5-1 with TRBJ1-5, with D possibly TRBD1 on 5 matching bases. This CDR3 is 15 amino acids long. Trimming shortened V by 1 base and J by 6 bases, and 14 bases separated the two germline ends. The germline gives CDR1 SGHRS, CDR2 YFSETQ. As DNA, the CDR3 is TGCGCCAGCAGCTTGTCCGGGGCAGCGGGTCAGCCCCAGCATTTT. Encoded protein: CASSLSGAAGQPQHF. Combining the CDR3 with reference TRBV5-1 and TRBJ1-5 gives the whole variable domain KAGVTQTPRYLIKTRGQQVTLSCSPISGHRSVSWYQQTPGQGLQFLFEYFSETQRNKGNFPGRFSGRQFSNSRSEMNVSTLELGDSALYLCASSLSGAAGQPQHFGDGTRLSIL.

Only a few counts were recorded for this clonotype. V gene TRBV10-3 combines with J gene TRBJ2-7, with TRBD1 identical over 7 bases. The ends lost 11 bases at V and 3 bases at J; junction bases unmatched: 10. CDR3 length: 13 amino acids. Germline lookup yields CDR1 ENHRY and CDR2 SYGVKD. The CDR3 DNA is TGTGCCGCTGAGGGACAGCTGAACTACGAGCAGTACTTC. Its translation is CAAEGQLNYEQYF.

This clonotype was picked up a small number of times. This sequence joins TRBV12-3 or TRBV12-4 and TRBJ2-6; D unresolved. The CDR3 length is 18 residues. Trimming removed 7 bases from V and 0 bases from J, with 19 bases in between. The CDR3 nucleotides are TGTGCCAGCACCCAAGGAGACGGACCAAGCTCTGGGGCCAACGTCCTGACTTTC. As protein: CASTQGDGPSSGANVLTF.

The sample holds a few counts of this clonotype. This sequence joins TRBV6-6 and TRBJ1-4, with no clear D. Germline V CDR1 and CDR2: MNHNY, SVGAGI (reference sequence). The V and J ends lost 2 bases and 8 bases respectively, with 6 bases between them. This CDR3 spans 12 amino acids. CDR3 sequence: CASSYPKEKLFF. CDR3 DNA: TGTGCCAGCAGTTACCCCAAGGAAAAACTGTTTTTT.

This clonotype has a count of ten or more. The chain joins TRBV6-5 to TRBJ2-4, with D perhaps matching TRBD1 (6 bases). The CDR3 spans 13 residues. V was clipped by 10 bases and J by 6 bases, with 16 bases between them. Germline V lookup: CDR1 MNHEY, CDR2 SVGAGI. The DNA of the CDR3 is TGTGCCACCATGGACGTAGGGGGAAACATTCAGTACTTC. It encodes CATMDVGGNIQYF.

This clonotype was detected many times. This rearrangement joins TRBV3-1 to TRBJ2-2, with D maybe TRBD1 (5 bases). Germline loops: CDR1 LGHDT, CDR2 YNNKEL (reference sequence). Trimming removed 7 bases from V and 5 bases from J, with 8 bases in between. This CDR3 is built from 12 residues. CDR3 sequence reads: CASTPGTGELFF. The CDR3 bases are TGTGCCAGCACCCCAGGGACCGGGGAGCTGTTTTTT.

This clonotype showed up many times. The CDR3 loop reads CASSHPQGPHSGNTIYF. The DNA of the CDR3 is TGCGCCAGCAGTCATCCACAGGGGCCCCACTCTGGAAACACCATATATTTT. This chain joins TRBV23-1 and TRBJ1-3; 7 bases are shared with TRBD1. TRBV23-1 is an ORF; its function is uncertain. The CDR3 spans 17 residues. V shed 3 bases and J 0 bases; nucleotides not matched to a gene: 8.

This clonotype was counted a few times. The chain employs TRBV10-3 and TRBJ2-2, with 10 bases matching TRBD2. Germline V gene data show CDR1 as ENHRY and CDR2 as SYGVKD. The V gene end was trimmed by 9 bases and the J gene end by 1 base; junction bases not matched to a gene: 5. This CDR3 contains 15 residues. The CDR3 region is CAICSGGLNTGELFF. CDR3 sequence (DNA): TGTGCCATATGTAGCGGGGGGTTGAACACCGGGGAGCTGTTTTTT.

This clonotype has ten or more counts. The CDR3, as DNA: TGTGCCAGCAGTTTTGGGGCGTCGGGAGCTTTCTTT. Translating it yields CASSFGASGAFF. The chain links TRBV12-3 or TRBV12-4 to TRBJ1-1, with D possibly TRBD1 on 5 matching bases. The CDR3 extends over 12 amino acids. V shed 3 bases and J shed 10 bases, with 12 bases lying between them.

In its sample, this clonotype was seen many times. V and J are TRBV10-2 and TRBJ2-7; D not resolved. The CDR3 is 11 amino acids. V was clipped by 5 bases and J by 6 bases, with 8 bases between them. Germline V CDR1 and CDR2: WSHSY, SAAADI. Here the CDR3 reads CASSNGIEQYF. In DNA, the CDR3 is TGCGCCAGCAGTAACGGAATCGAGCAGTACTTC.

This clonotype was counted many times. The DNA of the CDR3 is TGTGCCAGCAGCAAACGCGACAGGGGGTTCATCAATGAGCAGTTCTTC. Its translation is CASSKRDRGFINEQFF. The rearrangement links TRBV21-1 to TRBJ2-1; the D call of TRBD1 is as the table states it, not checked on the DNA. TRBV21-1 is designated a pseudogene. This CDR3 contains 16 residues.

This clonotype has a count of ten or more. The chain joins TRBV20-1 to TRBJ2-1, with D possibly TRBD1 on 7 matching bases. V was pared by 5 bases and J by 8 bases, with 19 bases between. This CDR3 is 14 amino acids long. Germline CDR1 reads DFQATT; CDR2 reads SNEGSKA (reference sequence). The CDR3 DNA reads TGCAGTGCTGCCGGGACAGTGGGACTCTATGAGCAGTTCTTC. Protein product: CSAAGTVGLYEQFF.

This clonotype was seen at least ten times. CDR3 nucleotide sequence: TGTGCCAGCAGCTTAGCGGGGTTGGACTATGGCTACACCTTC. Translation gives CASSLAGLDYGYTF. The J gene is TRBJ1-2, the V gene TRBV7-9; D is ambiguous. The CDR3 consists of 14 residues. Germline V gene sequence: CDR1 SEHNR, CDR2 FQNEAQ (reference sequence). V lost 0 bases and J 3 bases, leaving 8 bases between the germline ends.

This clonotype was counted only a few times. The genes are TRBV19 and TRBJ2-7; tentative D call: TRBD1 (6 bases). CDR3 length: 14 residues. CDR1 and CDR2 from the germline V gene are LNHDA and SQIVND (reference sequence). The germline V and J ends were trimmed by 8 bases and 0 bases, with 14 bases remaining between them. The CDR3: CASSLQTGSYEQYF. In nucleotides, the CDR3 is TGTGCCAGTTCCCTACAGACAGGCTCCTACGAGCAGTACTTC.

This clonotype was counted between two and nine times. The CDR3 spells CASSPGIAGSTDTQYF. The CDR3 DNA sequence: TGTGCCAGCTCACCAGGAATAGCGGGAAGCACAGATACGCAGTATTTT. The gene calls are TRBV18 and TRBJ2-3, with 8 bases fitting TRBD2. Germline values: CDR1 KGHSH, CDR2 LQKENI. V lost 2 bases to trimming and J lost 0 bases; unmatched junction nucleotides: 4. The CDR3 covers 16 residues.

This clonotype appeared a few times. This chain uses TRBV7-8 with TRBJ2-1; possible D gene TRBD1, 6 bases. CDR1 SGHVS and CDR2 FQNEAQ come from the germline V gene. CDR3 length: 15 amino acids. Trimming took 11 bases from V and 3 from J, leaving 20 bases between them. CDR3 loop: CAGSHWDKGYNEQFF. DNA for the CDR3: TGTGCCGGGTCCCATTGGGACAAGGGCTACAATGAGCAGTTCTTC. The entire variable domain, with the rest obtained from reference TRBV7-8 and TRBJ2-1, is as follows: GAGVSQSPRYKVAKRGQDVALRCDPISGHVSLFWYQQALGQGPEFLTYFQNEAQLDKSGLPSDRFFAERPEGSVSTLKIQRTQQEDSAVYLCAGSHWDKGYNEQFFGPGTRLTVL.

V is TRBV14 and J is TRBJ2-3; D gene ambiguous. Germline values: CDR1 SGHDN, CDR2 FVKESK. The CDR3 runs 14 residues. V gave up 0 bases and J gave up 3 bases, with 7 bases separating them. CDR3 protein: CASSQDLGTDTQYF. The CDR3 region has the DNA TGTGCCAGCAGCCAAGATTTGGGAACAGATACGCAGTATTTT. The full variable domain, completed using reference TRBV14 and TRBJ2-3, is EAGVTQFPSHSVIEKGQTVTLRCDPISGHDNLYWYRRVMGKEIKFLLHFVKESKQDESGMPNNRFLAERTGGTYSTLKVQPAELEDSGVYFCASSQDLGTDTQYFGPGTRLTVL.

This clonotype was counted many times. V and J are TRBV7-3 and TRBJ2-6; no clear D gene. Per germline, CDR1 SGHTA and CDR2 FQGTGA. Trimming took 0 bases from V and 1 from J, leaving 4 bases between them. This CDR3 contains 15 residues. This CDR3 reads CASSLTASGANVLTF. As DNA, the CDR3 is TGTGCCAGCAGCTTAACGGCATCTGGGGCCAACGTCCTGACTTTC.

This clonotype appeared many times. The V call is TRBV2, the J call TRBJ1-2, with D maybe TRBD1 (5 bases). CDR3 length equals 12 residues. Trimming removed 3 bases at V and 4 bases at J, with 6 bases between. Germline V gene data show CDR1 as SNHLY and CDR2 as FYNNEI. This CDR3 reads CASSETVYGYTF. CDR3 nucleotides: TGTGCCAGCAGTGAGACAGTCTATGGCTACACCTTC.

At least ten counts were recorded for this clonotype. This sequence joins TRBV12-3 or TRBV12-4 and TRBJ2-2; a weak D match, TRBD1 (5 bases). The CDR3 is 16 residues long. The V gene lost 2 bases and the J gene lost 4 bases, with 14 bases spanning the gap. The CDR3 coding sequence is TGTGCCAGCAGTTTAAGGCTTCCCAGGGCCACCGGGGAGCTGTTTTTT. This encodes CASSLRLPRATGELFF.

J is TRBJ2-1 and V is TRBV9; unclear D gene. Germline lookup yields CDR1 SGDLS and CDR2 YYNGEE. The CDR3 sequence is 11 residues long. The V and J ends lost 3 bases and 5 bases respectively, with 3 bases between them. The CDR3 DNA is TGTGCCAGCAGCGCCAACAATGAGCAGTTCTTC. Its protein product is CASSANNEQFF.

Ten or more counts support this clonotype. The chain carries TRBV20-1 and TRBJ1-3; no definite D call. The CDR3 has 14 amino acids. Germline assignment: CDR1 DFQATT and CDR2 SNEGSKA (reference sequence). V dropped 0 bases and J dropped 0 bases, with 6 bases sitting between them. The CDR3: CSAREILSGNTIYF. The DNA of the CDR3 is TGCAGTGCTAGAGAAATTCTCTCTGGAAACACCATATATTTT.

This clonotype came up a few times. V gene TRBV6-5 combines with J gene TRBJ1-5, with D unresolved. The V end was cut by 0 bases, the J end by 9 bases, with 9 bases between. This CDR3 has 13 amino acids. Germline V gives CDR1 MNHEY, CDR2 SVGAGI. The CDR3 loop is CASSYSSARPQHF. Written as DNA, the CDR3 is TGTGCCAGCAGTTACTCGTCTGCGAGGCCCCAGCATTTT.

This clonotype was seen many times. The chain is built from TRBV11-2 and TRBJ2-7, with D perhaps TRBD2 (6 bases). Trimming shortened V by 3 bases and J by 3 bases, and 12 bases separated the two germline ends. The CDR3 is made up of 14 amino acids. Germline CDR1 reads SGHAT; CDR2 reads FQNNGV. CDR3 nucleotide sequence: TGTGCCAGCAGCTTTTATTCGGGGGTCTACGAGCAGTACTTC. It yields the protein CASSFYSGVYEQYF.

This clonotype was picked up a small number of times. The chain links TRBV19 to TRBJ2-2; D unclear. The V end lost 3 bases, the J end lost 4 bases, and 9 bases lay between the germline ends. The germline V gene encodes CDR1 LNHDA and CDR2 SQIVND (reference sequence). The CDR3 is 14 residues long. CDR3 bases: TGTGCCAGTAGTATTCGGTGGTCCACCGGGGAGCTGTTTTTT. It is translated as CASSIRWSTGELFF.